This TCR beta chain was documented in a study of blood T cell repertoires in COVID-19. Study-wide context: The cDNA or gDNA used as material had been derived from T cells, B-cell-depleted T cells, or PBMCs.

As processed by the authors: Researchers report that nucleated cell counts were estimated from reference gene primer amplification. Produced via immunoSEQ multiplex PCR; TCRdb's table is partial and in-frame only. The D gene and trimming were derived from the DNA, and the V and J assignments and clone size from that table. Of about 150,000 clones listed, approximately 92% were seen once; the top ten hold 15%. The source is a woman in her forties with acute or convalescent COVID-19. The source material was peripheral blood.

CDR3 DNA sequence: TGTGCCAGCACCCCACCGGCGGAGGGTCCCAACAATCAGCCCCAGCATTTT. This codes for CASTPPAEGPNNQPQHF. This chain links TRBV25-1 with TRBJ1-5; D remains unclear. This CDR3 has 17 residues. Germline lookup yields CDR1 MGHDK and CDR2 SYGVNS. Trimming pared 7 bases from V and 3 bases from J, leaving 22 bases between.